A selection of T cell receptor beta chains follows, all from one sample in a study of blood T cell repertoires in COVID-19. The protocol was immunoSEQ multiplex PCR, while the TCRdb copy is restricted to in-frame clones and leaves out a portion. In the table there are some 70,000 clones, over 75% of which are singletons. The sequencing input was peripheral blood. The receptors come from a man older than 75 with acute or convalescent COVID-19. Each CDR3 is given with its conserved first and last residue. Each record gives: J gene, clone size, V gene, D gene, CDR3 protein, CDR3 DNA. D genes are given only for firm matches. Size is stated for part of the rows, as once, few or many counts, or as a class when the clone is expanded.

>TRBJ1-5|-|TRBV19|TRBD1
CASSIGDRGRGNQPQHF
TGTGCCAGTAGTATCGGGGACAGGGGAAGGGGCAATCAGCCCCAGCATTTT
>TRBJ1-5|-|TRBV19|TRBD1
CASRRDRGFNQPQHF
TGTGCCAGTAGAAGAGACAGGGGATTCAATCAGCCCCAGCATTTT
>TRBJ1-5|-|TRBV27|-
CASRVRGYNQPQHF
TGTGCCAGCAGAGTTAGGGGGTACAATCAGCCCCAGCATTTT
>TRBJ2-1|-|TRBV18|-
CASSPPSRAYNEQFF
TGTGCCAGCTCACCACCGTCGCGGGCCTACAATGAGCAGTTCTTC
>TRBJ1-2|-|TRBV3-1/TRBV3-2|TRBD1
CASSQETGVGGYTF
TGTGCCAGCAGCCAAGAAACAGGGGTAGGAGGCTACACCTTC
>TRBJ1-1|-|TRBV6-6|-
CASSARRNTEAFF
TGTGCCAGCAGTGCTAGAAGGAACACTGAAGCTTTCTTT
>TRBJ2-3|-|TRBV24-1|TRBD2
CATSDSPASGGTDTQYF
TGTGCCACCAGTGATTCCCCGGCTAGCGGGGGCACAGATACGCAGTATTTT
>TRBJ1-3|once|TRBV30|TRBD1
CAWSTGQVWNTIYF
TGTGCCTGGAGTACAGGACAGGTCTGGAACACCATATATTTT
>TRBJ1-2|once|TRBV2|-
CASRTTGSYGYTF
TGTGCCAGCAGAACAACAGGGAGCTATGGCTACACCTTC
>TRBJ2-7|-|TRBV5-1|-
CASSLDGSSSYEQYF
TGCGCCAGCAGCTTGGACGGGTCTAGCTCCTACGAGCAGTACTTC
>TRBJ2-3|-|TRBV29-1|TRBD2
CSASGSADTQYF
TGCAGCGCTAGCGGGAGTGCAGATACGCAGTATTTT
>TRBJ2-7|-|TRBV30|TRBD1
CAWGTGGSSYEQYF
TGTGCCTGGGGGACAGGGGGTAGCTCCTACGAGCAGTACTTC
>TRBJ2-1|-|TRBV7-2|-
CASSSGAANEQFF
TGTGCCAGCAGTTCTGGGGCGGCCAATGAGCAGTTCTTC
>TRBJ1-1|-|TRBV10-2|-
CASSAVNTEAFF
TGCGCCAGCAGTGCGGTGAACACTGAAGCTTTCTTT
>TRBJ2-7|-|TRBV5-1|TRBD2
CASSLNSGRSFYEQYF
TGCGCCAGCAGCTTGAATAGCGGGAGGAGTTTTTACGAGCAGTACTTC
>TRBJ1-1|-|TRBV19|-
CASSIQQGNTEAFF
TGTGCCAGTAGTATTCAACAGGGGAACACTGAAGCTTTCTTT
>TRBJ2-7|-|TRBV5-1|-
CASSRDTYEQYF
TGCGCCAGCAGCCGGGACACCTACGAGCAGTACTTC
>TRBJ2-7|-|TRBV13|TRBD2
CASSLWLAGGPIEQYF
TGTGCCAGCAGCTTATGGCTAGCGGGAGGGCCGATCGAGCAGTACTTC
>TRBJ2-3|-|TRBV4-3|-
CASSQLQGGTDTQYF
TGCGCCAGCAGCCAACTACAGGGAGGCACAGATACGCAGTATTTT
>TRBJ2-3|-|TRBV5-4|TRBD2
CASSTGTSGGADTQYF
TGTGCCAGCAGCACCGGGACTAGCGGTGGAGCAGATACGCAGTATTTT
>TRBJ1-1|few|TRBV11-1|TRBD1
CASSPRDRGPTEAFF
TGTGCCAGCAGCCCCAGGGACAGGGGACCCACTGAAGCTTTCTTT
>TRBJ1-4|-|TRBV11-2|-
CASSLGLGGEGTNEKLFF
TGTGCCAGCAGCTTAGGCTTAGGAGGGGAAGGGACTAATGAAAAACTGTTTTTT
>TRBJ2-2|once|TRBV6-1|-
CASSSQDRNTGELFF
TGTGCCAGCAGTTCCCAAGACAGAAACACCGGGGAGCTGTTTTTT
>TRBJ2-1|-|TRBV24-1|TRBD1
CATSDFRGQYNEQFF
TGTGCCACCAGTGATTTCAGGGGGCAATACAATGAGCAGTTCTTC
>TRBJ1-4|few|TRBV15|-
CATSNRQWVFEKLFF
TGTGCCACCAGCAATCGACAGTGGGTGTTTGAAAAACTGTTTTTT
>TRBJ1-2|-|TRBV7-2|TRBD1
CASSQHRGGDGYTF
TGTGCCAGCAGCCAACACAGGGGGGGGGATGGCTACACCTTC
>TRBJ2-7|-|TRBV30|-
CAWSVRTPGEQYF
TGTGCCTGGAGTGTGCGGACTCCTGGCGAGCAGTACTTC
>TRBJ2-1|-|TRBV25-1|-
CASSAVDSSNEQFF
TGTGCCAGCAGTGCGGTGGACAGTTCCAATGAGCAGTTCTTC
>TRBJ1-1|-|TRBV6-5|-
CASSYSFQATNSFF
TGTGCCAGCAGTTACTCGTTTCAAGCCACTAACTCTTTCTTT
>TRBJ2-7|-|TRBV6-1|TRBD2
CASSGGGLAGWGEQYF
TGTGCCAGCAGTGGGGGAGGACTAGCGGGTTGGGGAGAGCAGTACTTC
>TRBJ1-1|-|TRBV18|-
CASSPRLTEAFF
TGTGCCAGCTCACCACGGCTCACTGAAGCTTTCTTT
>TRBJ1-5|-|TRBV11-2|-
CASSPSTGIRNQPQHF
TGTGCCAGCAGCCCATCTACAGGGATCCGGAATCAGCCCCAGCATTTT
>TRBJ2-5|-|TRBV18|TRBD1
CASSPQGAQETQYF
TGTGCCAGCTCACCACAGGGGGCCCAAGAGACCCAGTACTTC
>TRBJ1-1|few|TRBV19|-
CASRTGNTEAFF
TGTGCCAGTAGGACAGGGAACACTGAAGCTTTCTTT
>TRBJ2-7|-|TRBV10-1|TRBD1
CASSGTGIHEQYF
TGCGCCAGCAGTGGGACAGGGATCCACGAGCAGTACTTC
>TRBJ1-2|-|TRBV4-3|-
CASSQEAGAYGYTF
TGCGCCAGCAGCCAAGAGGCGGGGGCCTATGGCTACACCTTC
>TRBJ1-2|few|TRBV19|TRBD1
CASSIDRGINYGYTF
TGTGCCAGTAGTATAGACAGGGGGATCAACTATGGCTACACCTTC
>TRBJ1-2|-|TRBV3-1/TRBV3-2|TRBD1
CASSLIQGYGYTF
TGTGCCAGCAGCCTAATACAGGGGTATGGCTACACCTTC
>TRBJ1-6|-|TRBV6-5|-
CASSEVPGVRSPLHF
TGTGCCAGCAGCGAGGTCCCGGGAGTCAGGTCACCCCTCCACTTT
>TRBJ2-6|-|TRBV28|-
CASRAQGRLSGANVLTF
TGTGCCAGCAGGGCTCAGGGTCGACTTTCTGGGGCCAACGTCCTGACTTTC
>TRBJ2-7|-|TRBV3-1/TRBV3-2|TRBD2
CASSQEQLAGGPVDSEQYF
TGTGCCAGCAGCCAAGAACAACTAGCGGGAGGGCCAGTCGACTCCGAGCAGTACTTC
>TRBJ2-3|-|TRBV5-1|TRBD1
CASSLLTGSSDTQYF
TGCGCCAGCAGCTTGCTGACAGGGTCCTCAGATACGCAGTATTTT
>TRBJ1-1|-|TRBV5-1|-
CASSLAGLRERRAFF
TGCGCCAGCAGCTTGGCAGGTTTACGGGAACGGCGGGCTTTCTTT
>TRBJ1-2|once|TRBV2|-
CASSVRGVYGYTF
TGTGCCAGCAGTGTCAGGGGCGTCTATGGCTACACCTTC
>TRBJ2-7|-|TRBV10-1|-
CASSEKQVPIYEQYF
TGCGCCAGCAGTGAGAAGCAGGTCCCCATCTACGAGCAGTACTTC